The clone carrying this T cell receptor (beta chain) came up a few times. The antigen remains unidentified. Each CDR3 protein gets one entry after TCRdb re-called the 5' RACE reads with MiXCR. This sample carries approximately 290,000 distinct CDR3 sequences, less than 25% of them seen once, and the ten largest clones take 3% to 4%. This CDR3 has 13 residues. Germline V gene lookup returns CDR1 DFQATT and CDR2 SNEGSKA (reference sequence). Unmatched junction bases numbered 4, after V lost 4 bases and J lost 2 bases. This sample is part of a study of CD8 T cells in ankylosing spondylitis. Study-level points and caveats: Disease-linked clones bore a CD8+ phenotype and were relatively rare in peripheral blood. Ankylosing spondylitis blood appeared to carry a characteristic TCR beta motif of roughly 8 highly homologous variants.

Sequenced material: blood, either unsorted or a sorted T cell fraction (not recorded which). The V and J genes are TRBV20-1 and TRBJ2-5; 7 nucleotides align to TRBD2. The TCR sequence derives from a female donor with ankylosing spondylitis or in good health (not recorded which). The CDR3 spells CSATSGKQETQYF. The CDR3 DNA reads TGCAGTGCTACTAGCGGTAAACAAGAGACCCAGTACTTC.